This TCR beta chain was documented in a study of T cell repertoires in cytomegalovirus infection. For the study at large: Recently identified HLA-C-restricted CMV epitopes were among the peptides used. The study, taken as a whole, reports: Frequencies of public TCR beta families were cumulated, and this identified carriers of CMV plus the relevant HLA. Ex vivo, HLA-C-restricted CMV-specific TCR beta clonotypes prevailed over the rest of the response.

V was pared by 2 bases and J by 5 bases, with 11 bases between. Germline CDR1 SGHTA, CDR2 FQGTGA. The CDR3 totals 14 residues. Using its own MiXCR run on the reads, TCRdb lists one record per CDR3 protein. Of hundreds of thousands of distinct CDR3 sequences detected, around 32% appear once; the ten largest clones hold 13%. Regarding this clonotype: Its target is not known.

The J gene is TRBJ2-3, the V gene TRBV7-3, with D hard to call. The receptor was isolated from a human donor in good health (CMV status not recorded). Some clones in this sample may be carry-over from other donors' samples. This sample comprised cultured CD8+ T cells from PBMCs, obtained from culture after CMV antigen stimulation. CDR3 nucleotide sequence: TGTGCCAGCAGCTTAGAAAACCCGCGAGATACGCAGTATTTT. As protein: CASSLENPRDTQYF.